One and the same sample provided the 4 T cell receptor beta chains below, sequenced in a study of blood T cell repertoires in COVID-19. Only in-frame clones appear in the TCRdb table, and some are missing; sequencing was by immunoSEQ multiplex PCR. This table holds approximately 230,000 clones, about 90% found once. Sequencing was performed on PBMCs or T cells enriched from blood (not recorded which). The receptor set was obtained from a woman aged 45-60 years with acute COVID-19.

The chain has TRBV4-2 and TRBJ2-7; 8 nucleotides agree with TRBD1. V shed 3 bases, J shed 3 bases, and the junction held 1 base outside the gene matches. There are 13 residues in the CDR3. The V gene's germline CDR1 is LGHNA and CDR2 YNFKEQ. The CDR3 region is CASSQTGDYEQYF. In DNA form, the CDR3 reads TGTGCCAGCAGCCAGACAGGGGACTACGAGCAGTACTTC.

V gene TRBV11-3 combines with J gene TRBJ2-1; 7 bases are shared with TRBD2. Unmatched junction bases numbered 4, after V lost 2 bases and J lost 0 bases. This CDR3 has 16 amino acids. Germline CDR1 reads SGHNT; CDR2 reads YENEEA. The CDR3 spells CASSLPGGSSYNEQFF. Here the CDR3 DNA reads TGTGCCAGCAGCTTACCGGGAGGTAGCTCCTACAATGAGCAGTTCTTC.

V gene TRBV21-1 combines with J gene TRBJ2-4; the table gives TRBD2 as D, unverified against the DNA. TRBV21-1 is described as a pseudogene. The CDR3 extends over 15 amino acids. Here the CDR3 reads CASSFVYLAKNIQYF. CDR3 sequence (DNA): TGTGCCAGCAGTTTCGTCTATCTAGCCAAAAACATTCAGTACTTC.

The rearrangement uses TRBV18 and TRBJ2-1; 11 positions match TRBD2. With 3 bases clipped from V and 5 bases from J, the junction kept 6 bases outside the gene matches. Germline V lookup: CDR1 KGHSH, CDR2 LQKENI. The CDR3 contains 16 residues. CDR3 in amino acids: CASSPRLAGYDNEQFF. The CDR3 DNA sequence: TGTGCCAGCTCACCGAGACTAGCGGGATACGACAATGAGCAGTTCTTC.